Following are 23 T cell receptor beta chains from one sample sequenced in a study of PD-1 blockade in classical Hodgkin lymphoma (dated by TCRdb to the early 2020s). Library preparation used the immunoSEQ multiplex PCR assay. Sourced from immuneACCESS, this table was stored by TCRdb with only in-frame sequences that have V and J called. A share of the clones is absent; for the studies checked, an unresolved V gene accounts for under half, and the remainder has no known explanation. The sample table records about 84,000 clones; 89% of these occur just once. The ten largest clonotypes hold under 25% of the sample. In the paper's terms, the time point label means: cycle 1 day 1 (C1D1), immediately before nivolumab initiation. Relapse after autologous stem cell transplantation had occurred in all trial patients, and cohorts A, B and C were distinguished by prior brentuximab vedotin exposure. Here the sequenced sample was peripheral blood mononuclear cells (PBMCs), taken at baseline. The receptors shown here come from a human donor with classical Hodgkin lymphoma.

This rearrangement joins TRBV19 to TRBJ2-7, with TRBD2 as a possible D gene (6 bases). Germline CDR1 is LNHDA and CDR2 is SQIVND (reference sequence). V was cut by 3 bases and J by 3 bases, with 15 bases left in between. CDR3 length: 15 amino acids. In DNA form, the CDR3 reads TGTGCCAGTAGTATCAGACTAGTGGATGGCTACGAGCAGTACTTC. Amino acids: CASSIRLVDGYEQYF.

This clone was detected once. V is TRBV9 and J is TRBJ2-2, with 11 positions matching TRBD2. J gave up 2 bases and V 4 bases, and 4 bases lay outside the gene matches. The CDR3 is made up of 16 amino acids. Germline V gives CDR1 SGDLS, CDR2 YYNGEE. The CDR3 DNA sequence: TGTGCCAGCAGCCCTGGACTAGCGGGTAACACCGGGGAGCTGTTTTTT. Its translation is CASSPGLAGNTGELFF. The complete variable domain, with remaining parts taken from reference TRBV9 and TRBJ2-2, reads DSGVTQTPKHLITATGQRVTLRCSPRSGDLSVYWYQQSLDQGLQFLIQYYNGEERAKGNILERFSAQQFPDLHSELNLSSLELGDSALYFCASSPGLAGNTGELFFGEGSRLTVL.

V is TRBV6-5 and J is TRBJ2-1; 12 bases line up with TRBD2. The CDR3 covers 15 residues. Per the germline V gene, CDR1 is MNHEY and CDR2 is SVGAGI. Trimming took 6 bases from V and 6 from J; bases not matched to a gene: 6. For the CDR3, the DNA is TGTGCCAGCAGCCTAGCGGGAGGGTTCGGCAATGAGCAGTTCTTC. Encoded protein: CASSLAGGFGNEQFF.

This chain links TRBV25-1 with TRBJ2-1; no clear D gene. The CDR3 has 12 amino acids. CDR1 is MGHDK, CDR2 SYGVNS, per germline. V was trimmed by 3 bases and J by 10 bases, leaving 10 bases between them. The CDR3 sequence: CASSDPPEEQFF. As DNA, the CDR3 is TGTGCCAGCAGTGATCCACCGGAAGAGCAGTTCTTC.

The chain is built from TRBV11-2 and TRBJ2-5; D is unresolved. Looked up from germline, CDR1 is SGHAT and CDR2 is FQNNGV. Between the trimmed V and J ends, which lost 5 bases and 0 bases, there was a span of 13 bases. The CDR3 is 15 residues long. The CDR3 nucleotides read TGTGCCAGCAGCCCGCTTGGAGCGAACCAAGAGACCCAGTACTTC. Translating it yields CASSPLGANQETQYF.

The rearrangement uses TRBV29-1 and TRBJ2-7, with 10 bases lining up with TRBD1. The ends lost 4 bases at V and 4 bases at J; junction bases unmatched: 16. This CDR3 has 17 amino acids. Germline loops: CDR1 SQVTM, CDR2 ANQGSEA. This chain's CDR3 is CSVVGGRTGGTTYEQYF. As DNA, the CDR3 is TGCAGCGTTGTTGGGGGACGGACAGGGGGTACGACGTACGAGCAGTACTTC.

The CDR3 DNA follows: TGTGCCAGCAGTTATGCAGGACAGGGTAACAATGAGCAGTTCTTC. Its protein is CASSYAGQGNNEQFF. The J gene is TRBJ2-1, the V gene TRBV6-5, with TRBD1 matching 8 bases. Germline assignment: CDR1 MNHEY and CDR2 SVGAGI. Losses at the gene ends were 3 bases for V and 5 bases for J; bases not matched to a gene: 6. The CDR3 sequence is 15 residues long.

V gene TRBV28 combines with J gene TRBJ2-3; the D is unclear. The CDR3 runs 13 residues. Germline V gene data show CDR1 as MDHEN and CDR2 as SYDVKM. V dropped 2 bases and J dropped 6 bases, with 9 bases sitting between them. The CDR3 DNA follows: TGTGCCAGCAGTTTAGAGACCCCCGATACGCAGTATTTT. Translation: CASSLETPDTQYF.

Remarks on this clone: One end of the junction varies from germline; a read error may be responsible. The chain uses TRBV11-2 and TRBJ2-7, with D unclear. The CDR3 covers 18 residues. The V gene's germline CDR1 is SGHAT and CDR2 FQNNGV. CDR3 in amino acids: CANSLEYPEPTNSYEQYF. CDR3 in DNA: TGTGCCAACAGCTTAGAATACCCCGAACCAACAAACTCCTACGAGCAGTACTTC.

The table lists this clone with a count of one. The J gene is TRBJ2-7, the V gene TRBV10-1, with 10 bases fitting TRBD1. The CDR3 loop spans 13 amino acids. Trimming took 5 bases from V and 4 from J; bases not matched to a gene: 2. CDR1 WNHNN and CDR2 SYGVQD come from the germline V gene (reference sequence). CDR3 DNA: TGCGCCAGCAGTCGGACAGGGGGGTACGAGCAGTACTTC. It specifies CASSRTGGYEQYF.

The V and J genes are TRBV18 and TRBJ1-5; D possibly corresponds to TRBD1 (6 bases). V lost 2 bases and J lost 3, with 11 bases in between. The CDR3 runs 15 residues. Per germline, CDR1 KGHSH and CDR2 LQKENI. The CDR3 DNA follows: TGTGCCAGCTCACCAACGACAGGATACAATCAGCCCCAGCATTTT. Translating it yields CASSPTTGYNQPQHF.

The rearrangement joins TRBV11-2 to TRBJ1-2, with D uncertain. The CDR3 runs to 12 residues. CDR1 is SGHAT and CDR2 is FQNNGV in the germline V gene. The V end was cut by 5 bases, the J end by 2 bases, with 6 bases between. CDR3 amino acids: CASSLRNYGYTF. CDR3 bases: TGTGCCAGCAGCCTCAGGAACTATGGCTACACCTTC.

V is TRBV5-4 and J is TRBJ2-7; 10 bases align to TRBD2. CDR1 is SGHNT and CDR2 is YYREEE in the germline V gene (reference sequence). The V gene end was trimmed by 4 bases and the J gene end by 13 bases; junction bases not matched to a gene: 14. The CDR3 has 14 amino acids. In DNA form, the CDR3 reads TGTGCCAGCAGCACCCCGGGACTAGCGATAAGCCCATACTTC. It specifies CASSTPGLAISPYF.

The CDR3: CSASSVYEQYF. For the CDR3, the DNA is TGCAGTGCTAGTTCTGTTTACGAGCAGTACTTC. J is TRBJ2-7 and V is TRBV20-1; D remains ambiguous. Trimming shortened V by 3 bases and J by 4 bases, and 7 bases separated the two germline ends. This CDR3 comprises 11 residues. Germline V gene lookup returns CDR1 DFQATT and CDR2 SNEGSKA (reference sequence).

Here the CDR3 DNA reads TGTGCCAGCAGCTTATCGGCTAGCGGGAGAACCGGGGAGCTGTTTTTT. It codes for CASSLSASGRTGELFF. This chain uses TRBV7-2 with TRBJ2-2, with 10 bases identical to TRBD2. Germline V gene lookup returns CDR1 SGHTA and CDR2 FQGNSA. This CDR3 spans 16 amino acids. The V gene end was trimmed by 2 bases and the J gene end by 5 bases; junction bases not matched to a gene: 5.

The V call is TRBV29-1, the J call TRBJ2-1, with D possibly being TRBD1 (6 bases). Germline V gene data show CDR1 as SQVTM and CDR2 as ANQGSEA. CDR3 length equals 14 residues. V was shortened by 1 base and J by 6 bases, with 13 bases between the two germline ends. The CDR3 spells CSVEGTEASNEQFF. CDR3 sequence (DNA): TGCAGCGTTGAAGGGACAGAAGCCTCCAATGAGCAGTTCTTC.

This chain connects TRBV28 to TRBJ2-7; D is unresolved. Germline V lookup: CDR1 MDHEN, CDR2 SYDVKM. The length of the CDR3 is 12 residues. The V gene lost 4 bases and the J gene lost 5 bases, with 9 bases spanning the gap. CDR3 in DNA: TGTGCCAGCAGTTATGTATACAACGAGCAGTACTTC. It is translated as CASSYVYNEQYF.

This sequence joins TRBV27 and TRBJ2-7; D call uncertain. This CDR3 is 13 amino acids long. Germline CDR1 MNHEY, CDR2 SMNVEV (reference sequence). Trimming shortened V by 5 bases and J by 4 bases, and 12 bases separated the two germline ends. The chain's CDR3 is CASSLRTAYEQYF. In nucleotides, the CDR3 is TGTGCCAGCAGTCTGCGGACCGCGTACGAGCAGTACTTC.

V is TRBV7-9 and J is TRBJ2-1; D might be TRBD2 (6 bases). V gave up 0 bases and J gave up 6 bases, with 6 bases separating them. This CDR3 has 13 residues. Germline V gives CDR1 SEHNR, CDR2 FQNEAQ (reference sequence). CDR3 in amino acids: CASSLAGGNEQFF. The CDR3 region has the DNA TGTGCCAGCAGCTTAGCGGGAGGCAATGAGCAGTTCTTC. Variable domain in full (rest from reference TRBV7-9 and TRBJ2-1): DTGVSQNPRHKITKRGQNVTFRCDPISEHNRLYWYRQTLGQGPEFLTYFQNEAQLEKSRLLSDRFSAERPKGSFSTLEIQRTEQGDSAMYLCASSLAGGNEQFFGPGTRLTVL.

This chain links TRBV2 with TRBJ2-2, with D possibly being TRBD1 or TRBD2 (5 bases each). This CDR3 contains 15 residues. Germline values: CDR1 SNHLY, CDR2 FYNNEI. Trimming removed 9 bases at V and 3 bases at J, with 17 bases between. This chain's CDR3 is CASRDPEGYTGELFF. The CDR3 coding sequence is TGTGCCAGTAGGGACCCCGAGGGGTACACCGGGGAGCTGTTTTTT.

The CDR3 region has the DNA TGCGCCAGCAGCCAAGATTCCCTCGCGGACTCCGGGTCCCAGTACTTC. Amino acids: CASSQDSLADSGSQYF. The chain employs TRBV4-3 and TRBJ2-5, with D maybe TRBD2 (5 bases). CDR3 length: 16 amino acids. V lost 0 bases, J lost 9 bases, and 20 bases lay in between. From germline, CDR1 is LGHNA and CDR2 YSLEER.

This clone was recorded only once. The V call is TRBV28, the J call TRBJ1-2; D possibly corresponds to TRBD1 (6 bases). Germline CDR1 is MDHEN and CDR2 is SYDVKM. The CDR3 length is 13 residues. V dropped 9 bases and J dropped 2 bases, with 13 bases sitting between them. The CDR3: CASGLDRNYGYTF. The CDR3 DNA sequence: TGTGCCAGTGGACTGGACAGAAACTATGGCTACACCTTC.

V is TRBV19 and J is TRBJ1-2; D remains ambiguous. The length of the CDR3 is 14 residues. Trimming took 2 bases from V and 8 from J, leaving 15 bases between them. Germline lookup yields CDR1 LNHDA and CDR2 SQIVND (reference sequence). The CDR3 nucleotides read TGTGCCAGTAGTATATCATATGGGGTGACCGGCTACACCTTC. This gives the protein CASSISYGVTGYTF.